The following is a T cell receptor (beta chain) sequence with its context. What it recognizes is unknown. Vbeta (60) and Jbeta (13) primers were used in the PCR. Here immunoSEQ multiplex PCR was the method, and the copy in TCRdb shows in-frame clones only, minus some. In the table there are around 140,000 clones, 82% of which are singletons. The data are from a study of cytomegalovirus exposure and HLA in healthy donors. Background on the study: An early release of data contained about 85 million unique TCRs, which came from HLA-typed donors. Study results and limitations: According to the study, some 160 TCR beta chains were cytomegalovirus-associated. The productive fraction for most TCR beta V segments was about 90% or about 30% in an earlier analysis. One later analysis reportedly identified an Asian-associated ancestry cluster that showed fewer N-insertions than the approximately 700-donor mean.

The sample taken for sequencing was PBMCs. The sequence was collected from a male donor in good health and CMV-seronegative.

The CDR3 loop is CASQGQGAMNNEQFF. CDR3 nucleotide sequence: TGTGCCAGTCAAGGTCAGGGGGCGATGAACAATGAGCAGTTCTTC. The V call is TRBV19, the J call TRBJ2-1; TRBD1 aligns across 8 bases. CDR3 length: 15 amino acids. CDR1 is LNHDA, CDR2 SQIVND, per germline (reference sequence). Trimming removed 8 bases from V and 5 bases from J; junction bases left unmatched: 11.